Sequencing of this T cell receptor beta chain was carried out in a study of blood T cells in healthy people across ages. Study-level findings and limits: The recorded TCR beta diversity per million T cells decreased in a roughly linear manner with age. Naive and antigen-experienced cells were not separated, limiting conclusive comparison.

This clonotype was counted a few times. Its matching antigen is unknown. PCR was performed a second time for about 7 to 11 cycles using a sample-barcoded 5' primer and a J-beta primer mix. TCRdb analysed the 5' RACE reads with MiXCR anew, one entry per CDR3 protein. This sample carries fewer than 2,000,000 distinct CDR3 sequences, about 35% of them seen once, and the ten largest clones take approximately 10%. Every participating donor contributed 7.5 to 10 milliliters of peripheral blood through a draw. The sequence was collected from a young woman in good health. The specimen sequenced was blood.

CDR3 residues: CASSLTRGLAGDYEQYF. DNA of the CDR3: TGTGCCAGCAGCTTAACCCGGGGGCTAGCGGGGGACTACGAGCAGTACTTC. The V gene is TRBV11-2, the J gene TRBJ2-7, with 10 bases matching TRBD2. J lost 3 bases, V lost 2 bases, and 10 bases had no gene match. Germline lookup yields CDR1 SGHAT and CDR2 FQNNGV. This CDR3 spans 17 amino acids.